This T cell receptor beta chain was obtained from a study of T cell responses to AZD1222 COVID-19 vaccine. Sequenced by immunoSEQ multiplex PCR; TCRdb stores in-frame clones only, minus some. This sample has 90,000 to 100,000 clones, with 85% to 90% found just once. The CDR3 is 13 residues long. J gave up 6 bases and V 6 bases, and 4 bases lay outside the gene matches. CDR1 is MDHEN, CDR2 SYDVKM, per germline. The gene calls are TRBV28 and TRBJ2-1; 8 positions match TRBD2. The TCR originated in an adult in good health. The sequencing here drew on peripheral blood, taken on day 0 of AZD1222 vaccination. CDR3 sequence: CASRAGGPNEQFF. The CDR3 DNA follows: TGTGCCAGCAGGGCGGGAGGTCCCAATGAGCAGTTCTTC.